This TCR beta chain was obtained from a study of T-cell memory formation after mild COVID-19. Study conclusions and caveats: Clones shrinking from day 15 to 85 showed even CD4/CD8 mixes; later expanders tilted CD4+. Mostly located in CM and EM were contracting CD4+ clones, with contracting CD8+ clones located in EMRA.

The J segment lost 6 bases and the V segment lost 2 bases, leaving 12 bases of the junction unmatched. The CDR3 consists of 16 residues. Germline V CDR1 and CDR2: SEHNR, FQNEAQ (reference sequence). A note on this clonotype: The antigen is undetermined.

From the 5' RACE reads, TCRdb called clonotypes with MiXCR, one entry per CDR3 protein. The repertoire holds 450,000 or so distinct CDR3 sequences, with 20% as singletons. The receptor was isolated from an adult woman who had mild COVID-19 (a few samples of this study predate the infection). Cell type and time point are not known. Sample: PBMCs or a T cell subset sorted from them (not recorded which). V gene TRBV7-9 combines with J gene TRBJ1-2; 7 positions agree with TRBD1. The CDR3: CASSLFVAGGVHGYTF. The CDR3 DNA reads TGTGCCAGCAGCTTATTCGTGGCAGGGGGAGTCCATGGCTACACCTTC.